Listed below are T cell receptor beta chains from one sample, sequenced in a study of T cells in lung cancer brain metastases. The table came from immunoSEQ multiplex PCR; TCRdb's copy has only in-frame clones and leaves some out. The table shows thousands of clones, with roughly 88% occurring only once. The material sequenced was tumor tissue from the primary lung tumor. These receptors were obtained from a middle-aged man with non-small cell lung cancer. The CDR3 runs from the conserved cysteine through the conserved F or W. D genes are given only for firm matches. A clone size is listed for some rows: how often the clone was seen (once, few, many), or a class if it is expanded.

CDR3nt	CDR3aa	d_gene	abundance	v_gene	j_gene
TGTGCCAGCAGTTTAAAGGGGGACGCGAGGCTGTCGCCAGGCCAATTAGCTGAAAAACTGTTTTTT	CASSLKGDARLSPGQLAEKLFF	.	.	TRBV28	TRBJ1-4
TGCGCCAGCAGCCTCTCGACAGGCAACTATGGCTACACCTTC	CASSLSTGNYGYTF	.	few	TRBV5-1	TRBJ1-2
TGCGCCAGCAGCCAGCCGCGTGGGCAGCCCAACACTGAAGCTTTCTTT	CASSQPRGQPNTEAFF	.	few	TRBV5-1	TRBJ1-1
TGTGCCAGCAGCCAAGATGGAGTAAGAAGGGGGCCAGATCAGCCCCAGCATTTT	CASSQDGVRRGPDQPQHF	TRBD1	.	TRBV4-2	TRBJ1-5
TGTGCCAGCAGCCGACAGGGGGCAATGAATGAGCAGTTCTTC	CASSRQGAMNEQFF	TRBD1	.	TRBV5-6	TRBJ2-1
TGTGCCAGCAGTTTCGGGTGGGGAGGGAGTCGCGAGCAGTACTTC	CASSFGWGGSREQYF	TRBD2	.	TRBV7-2	TRBJ2-7
TGCAGCGTTGCCAGGGACTCTGGAAACACCATATATTTT	CSVARDSGNTIYF	.	.	TRBV29-1	TRBJ1-3
TGTAGCACCCGAGGGAACGACGGCTACACCTTC	CSTRGNDGYTF	.	.	TRBV19	TRBJ1-2
TGTGCCAGCAGCTTCTGTGGGGGAGGGGGCGTGGGGAACACTGAAGCTTTCTTT	CASSFCGGGGVGNTEAFF	TRBD1	.	TRBV7-3	TRBJ1-1
TGCGCCAGCAGTCCCGGGCTAGCCATTGGCTACACCTTC	CASSPGLAIGYTF	.	.	TRBV10-2	TRBJ1-2
TGTGCCAGCAGCCGAACCGGGATGTCCGAGCAGTACTTC	CASSRTGMSEQYF	.	.	TRBV6-5	TRBJ2-7
TGTGCCAGCAGCCGGGAGGAGGGGTCGGACGAAAAACTGTTTTTT	CASSREEGSDEKLFF	.	.	TRBV5-4	TRBJ1-4
TGTGCCAGCAGTGAAGCGCTCGGAAACTATGGCTACACCTTC	CASSEALGNYGYTF	.	.	TRBV2	TRBJ1-2
TGTGCCAGCAGCGTAGATGCGGGAGTTGACGGGGAGCTGTTTTTT	CASSVDAGVDGELFF	TRBD2	.	TRBV9	TRBJ2-2
TGTGCCAGCAGGGGTACAGGGGTCGGCTACACCTTC	CASRGTGVGYTF	TRBD1	once	TRBV2	TRBJ1-2
TGTGCCAGCTCTAGAGGGAGGTCGAACAACGAGCAGTATTTC	CASSRGRSNNEQYF	.	.	TRBV6-5	TRBJ2-7
TGCGCCAGCAGTGGAAACCGGAACACTGAAGCTTTCTTT	CASSGNRNTEAFF	.	.	TRBV10-1	TRBJ1-1
TGTGCCAGTAGTAGAAACCCAGGGGAAGGCGGCTACACCTTC	CASSRNPGEGGYTF	.	.	TRBV19	TRBJ1-2
TGTGCCAGCAGCCCCGGGGGGGCTGAAGCTTTCTTT	CASSPGGAEAFF	.	.	TRBV9	TRBJ1-1
TGTGCCACCAAGCACAGGGCCAACACAGATACGCAGTATTTT	CATKHRANTDTQYF	.	.	TRBV7-6	TRBJ2-3
TGTGCCAGCAGTCGGAGTAATGAAAAACTGTTTTTT	CASSRSNEKLFF	.	.	TRBV2	TRBJ1-4
TGTGCCAGCAGCTTTTTGACAGCTAACTATGGCTACACCTTC	CASSFLTANYGYTF	.	.	TRBV5-4	TRBJ1-2
TGTGCCAGTAGTAAATCCAGGGGGCAAACTGAAGCTTTCTTT	CASSKSRGQTEAFF	TRBD1	.	TRBV19	TRBJ1-1
TGCAGTGCCCCAGGAGACCGCGAGCAGTTCTTC	CSAPGDREQFF	.	.	TRBV20-1	TRBJ2-1
TGTGCCAGCAGTGGGGGGATCACAGATACGCAGTATTTT	CASSGGITDTQYF	.	.	TRBV6-1	TRBJ2-3
TGCGCCAGCAGCCTGGATGGGGGTCCTGAAGCTTTCTTT	CASSLDGGPEAFF	.	once	TRBV5-1	TRBJ1-1
TGTGCCAGCACCACGGGGGGGTGGGCTAACTATGGCTACACCTTC	CASTTGGWANYGYTF	.	.	TRBV28	TRBJ1-2
TGTGCCAGCACCGGAGACTCCCCAAGTGGCGCGAACACCGGGGAGCTGTTTTTT	CASTGDSPSGANTGELFF	.	.	TRBV27	TRBJ2-2
TGTGCCAGCAGTCGTTTCGGATCTAGCGGGATAGAGCGGGGTACGCAGTATTTT	CASSRFGSSGIERGTQYF	TRBD2	.	TRBV28	TRBJ2-3
TGCGCCAGCAGCCTGGTAGGGACTAGCGGGGGAAATGAGCAGTTCTTC	CASSLVGTSGGNEQFF	TRBD2	.	TRBV5-1	TRBJ2-1